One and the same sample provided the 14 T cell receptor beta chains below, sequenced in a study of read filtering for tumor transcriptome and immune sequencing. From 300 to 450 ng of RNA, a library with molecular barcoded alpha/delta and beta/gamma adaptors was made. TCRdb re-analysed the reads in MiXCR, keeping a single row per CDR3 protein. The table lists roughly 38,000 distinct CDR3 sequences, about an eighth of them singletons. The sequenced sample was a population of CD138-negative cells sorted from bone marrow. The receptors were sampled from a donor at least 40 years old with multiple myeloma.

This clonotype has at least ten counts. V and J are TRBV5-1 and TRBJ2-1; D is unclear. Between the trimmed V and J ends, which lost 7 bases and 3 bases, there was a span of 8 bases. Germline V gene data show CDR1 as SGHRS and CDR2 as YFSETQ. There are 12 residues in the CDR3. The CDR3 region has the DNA TGCGCCAGCGCCACAGACTACAATGAGCAGTTCTTC. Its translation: CASATDYNEQFF.

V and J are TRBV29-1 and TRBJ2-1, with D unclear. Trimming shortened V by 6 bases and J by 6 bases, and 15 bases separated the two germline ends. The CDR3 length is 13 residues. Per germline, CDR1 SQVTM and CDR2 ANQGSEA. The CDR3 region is CSVDSWNSNEQFF. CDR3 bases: TGCAGCGTCGATAGCTGGAACAGCAATGAGCAGTTCTTC.

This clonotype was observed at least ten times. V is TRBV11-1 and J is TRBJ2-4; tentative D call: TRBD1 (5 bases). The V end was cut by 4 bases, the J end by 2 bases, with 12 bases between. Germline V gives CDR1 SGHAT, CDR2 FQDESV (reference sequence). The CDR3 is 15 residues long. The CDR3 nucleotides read TGTGCCAGCAGCTCGCCAGGGTATACCAAAAACATTCAGTACTTC. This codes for CASSSPGYTKNIQYF.

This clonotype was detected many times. CDR3: CASSDRQVGTSYEQYF. The CDR3 DNA reads as TGCGCCAGCAGCGACCGACAGGTCGGGACGTCCTACGAGCAGTACTTC. The chain has TRBV5-1 and TRBJ2-7, with D possibly TRBD1 on 6 matching bases. CDR1 is SGHRS and CDR2 is YFSETQ in the germline V gene. Trimming shortened V by 4 bases and J by 1 base, and 18 bases separated the two germline ends. CDR3 length equals 16 residues. Using reference TRBV5-1 and TRBJ2-7 for the parts outside the CDR3, the full variable domain is KAGVTQTPRYLIKTRGQQVTLSCSPISGHRSVSWYQQTPGQGLQFLFEYFSETQRNKGNFPGRFSGRQFSNSRSEMNVSTLELGDSALYLCASSDRQVGTSYEQYFGPGTRLTVT.

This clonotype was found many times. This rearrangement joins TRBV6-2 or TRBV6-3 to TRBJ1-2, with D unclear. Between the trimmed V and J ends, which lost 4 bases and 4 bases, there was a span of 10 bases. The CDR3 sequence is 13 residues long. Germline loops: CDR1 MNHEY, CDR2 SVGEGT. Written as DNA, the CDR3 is TGTGCCAGCAGTTCGGACGGATTCTATGGCTACACCTTC. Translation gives CASSSDGFYGYTF.

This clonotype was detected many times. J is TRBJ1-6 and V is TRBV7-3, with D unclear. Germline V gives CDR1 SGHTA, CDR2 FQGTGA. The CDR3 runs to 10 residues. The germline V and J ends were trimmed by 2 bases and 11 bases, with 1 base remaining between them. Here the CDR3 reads CASSLAPLHF. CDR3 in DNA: TGTGCCAGCAGCTTAGCACCCCTCCACTTT.

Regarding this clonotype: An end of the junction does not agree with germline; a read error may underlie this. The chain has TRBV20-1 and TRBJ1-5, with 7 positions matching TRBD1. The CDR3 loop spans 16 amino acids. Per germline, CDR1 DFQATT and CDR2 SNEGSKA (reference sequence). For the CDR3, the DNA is TGCAGTGCTAGAGTACCGGGACAGAGTCTGGATCAGCCCCAGAATTTT. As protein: CSARVPGQSLDQPQNF.

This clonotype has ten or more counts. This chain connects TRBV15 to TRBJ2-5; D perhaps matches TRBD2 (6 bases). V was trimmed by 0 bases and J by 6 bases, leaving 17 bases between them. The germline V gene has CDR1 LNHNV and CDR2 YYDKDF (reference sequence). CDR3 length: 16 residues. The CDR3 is CATSREDTAGGKTQYF. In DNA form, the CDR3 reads TGTGCCACCAGCAGAGAAGACACAGCGGGCGGGAAGACCCAGTACTTC.

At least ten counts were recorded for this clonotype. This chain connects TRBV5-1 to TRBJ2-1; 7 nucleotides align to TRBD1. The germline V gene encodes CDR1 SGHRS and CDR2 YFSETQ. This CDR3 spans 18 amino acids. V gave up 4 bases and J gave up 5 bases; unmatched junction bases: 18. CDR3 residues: CASSRTSQGPLKDNEQFF. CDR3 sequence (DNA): TGCGCCAGCAGCAGGACATCACAGGGGCCCCTTAAGGACAATGAGCAGTTCTTC.

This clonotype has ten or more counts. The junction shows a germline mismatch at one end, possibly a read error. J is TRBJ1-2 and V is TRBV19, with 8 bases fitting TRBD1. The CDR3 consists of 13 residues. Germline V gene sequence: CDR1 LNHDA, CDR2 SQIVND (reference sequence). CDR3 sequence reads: CASCIRGQYGYTF. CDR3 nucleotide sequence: TGTGCCAGTTGTATCAGGGGGCAATATGGCTACACCTTC.

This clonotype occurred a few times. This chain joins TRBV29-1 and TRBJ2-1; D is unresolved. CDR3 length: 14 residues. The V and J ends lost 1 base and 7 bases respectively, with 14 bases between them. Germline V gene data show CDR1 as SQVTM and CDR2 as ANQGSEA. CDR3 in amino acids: CSVEAWLTRNEQFF. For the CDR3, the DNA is TGCAGCGTTGAAGCGTGGCTAACGAGAAATGAGCAGTTCTTC.

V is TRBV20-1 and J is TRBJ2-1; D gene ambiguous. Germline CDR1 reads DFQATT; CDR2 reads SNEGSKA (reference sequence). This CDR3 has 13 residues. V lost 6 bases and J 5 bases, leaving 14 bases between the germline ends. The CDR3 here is CSAVLDPNNEQFF. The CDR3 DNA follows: TGCAGTGCGGTCCTAGATCCGAACAATGAGCAGTTCTTC.

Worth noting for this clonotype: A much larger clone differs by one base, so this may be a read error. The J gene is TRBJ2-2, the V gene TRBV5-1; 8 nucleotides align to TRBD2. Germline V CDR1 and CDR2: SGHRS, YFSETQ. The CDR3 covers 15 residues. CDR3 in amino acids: CASSIRTSPTGELIF. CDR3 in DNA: TGCGCCAGCAGCATTAGGACTAGCCCCACCGGGGAGCTGATTTTT.

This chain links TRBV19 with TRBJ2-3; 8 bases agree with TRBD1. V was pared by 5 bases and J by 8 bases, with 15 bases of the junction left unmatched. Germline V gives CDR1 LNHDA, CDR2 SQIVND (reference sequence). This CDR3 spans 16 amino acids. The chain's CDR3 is CASSQLTGDFGGTQYF. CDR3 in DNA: TGTGCCAGTAGTCAGCTGACAGGGGACTTTGGCGGTACGCAGTATTTT.